Presented here are 12 T cell receptor beta chains from one specimen sequenced in a study of CD8 T cells in ankylosing spondylitis. Findings and caveats of the study: Fewer than 10 highly homologous variants formed a TCR beta motif that appeared characteristic of ankylosing spondylitis blood.

These receptors' antigens are unknown. TCRdb itself ran the 5' RACE reads through MiXCR, one entry per CDR3 protein. The data contain fewer than 650,000 distinct CDR3 sequences, about 12% of them singletons. Sample: blood, either unsorted or a sorted T cell fraction (not recorded which). All receptors derive from a male donor with ankylosing spondylitis.

Only a few counts were recorded for this clonotype. The gene calls are TRBV15 and TRBJ2-3; 9 nucleotides match TRBD2. Unmatched junction bases numbered 4, after V lost 0 bases and J lost 3 bases. The CDR3 length is 16 residues. CDR1 and CDR2 from the germline V gene are LNHNV and YYDKDF (reference sequence). CDR3 loop: CATSRDTSGSTDTQYF. In nucleotides, the CDR3 is TGTGCCACCAGCAGAGACACTAGCGGGTCTACAGATACGCAGTATTTT.

Many counts were recorded for this clonotype. J is TRBJ2-5 and V is TRBV29-1; D not resolved. CDR3 length: 11 residues. Germline CDR1 SQVTM, CDR2 ANQGSEA. Between the trimmed V and J ends, which lost 1 base and 5 bases, there was a span of 5 bases. CDR3 loop: CSVEGLETQYF. CDR3 DNA: TGCAGCGTTGAAGGGTTGGAGACCCAGTACTTC.

This clonotype was found many times. The rearrangement joins TRBV20-1 to TRBJ2-4; D call uncertain. The CDR3 has 15 amino acids. V was clipped by 6 bases and J by 0 bases, with 15 bases between them. Germline V CDR1 and CDR2: DFQATT, SNEGSKA (reference sequence). In DNA, the CDR3 is TGCAGTGCCGAGGAACGGAAATTAGCCAAAAACATTCAGTACTTC. Amino acids: CSAEERKLAKNIQYF.

The chain employs TRBV6-5 and TRBJ2-7, with TRBD1 matching 7 bases. Germline assignment: CDR1 MNHEY and CDR2 SVGAGI. Unmatched junction bases numbered 10, after V lost 3 bases and J lost 5 bases. This CDR3 spans 15 amino acids. For the CDR3, the DNA is TGTGCCAGCAGTTATACCCAGGGGGTCGGGGACGAGCAGTACTTC. Residues: CASSYTQGVGDEQYF.

This chain joins TRBV12-3 or TRBV12-4 and TRBJ2-1; 11 bases agree with TRBD1. Losses at the gene ends were 2 bases for V and 8 bases for J; bases not matched to a gene: 5. This CDR3 region has 15 residues. This CDR3 is CASSLRGQGADEQFF. The CDR3 coding sequence is TGTGCCAGCAGTTTAAGAGGACAGGGGGCGGATGAGCAGTTCTTC.

There are many counts of this clonotype. The genes are TRBV12-3 or TRBV12-4 and TRBJ2-5; TRBD2 might be the D (6 bases). Trimming left V 5 bases short and J 1 base short, with 11 bases between. This CDR3 comprises 14 residues. CDR3 in DNA: TGTGCCAGCAGTCCCGGGGGTACCCAAGAGACCCAGTACTTC. It encodes CASSPGGTQETQYF.

A few counts support this clonotype. The J gene is TRBJ2-2, the V gene TRBV5-8; 7 bases map to TRBD1. The CDR3 is 15 residues long. J lost 0 bases, V lost 8 bases, and 7 bases had no gene match. In germline, CDR1 is SGHTS, CDR2 YDEGEE. The chain's CDR3 is CASSTGQPNTGELFF. As DNA, the CDR3 is TGTGCCAGTAGTACGGGACAGCCGAACACCGGGGAGCTGTTTTTT.

This clonotype was observed a handful of times. The CDR3 bases are TGTGCCAGCAGCACCGACAGGGGTTCACCTTATGGCTACACCTTC. It is translated as CASSTDRGSPYGYTF. V usage is TRBV11-3 and J usage is TRBJ1-2, with 8 bases aligning to TRBD1. The germline CDR1 and CDR2 sequences are SGHNT and YENEEA. The CDR3 runs 15 residues. Trimming at V came to 5 bases and at J to 5 bases, leaving 10 bases not matched to a gene.

The chain carries TRBV5-4 and TRBJ2-5; D might be TRBD2 (7 bases). Trimming took 4 bases from V and 4 from J, leaving 11 bases between them. The CDR3 spans 13 residues. Germline-derived CDR1 and CDR2 are SGHNT and YYREEE (reference sequence). The CDR3 DNA follows: TGTGCCAGCAGCGAAAGGGGGGGAGAGACCCAGTACTTC. Translation gives CASSERGGETQYF.

This clonotype was picked up a small number of times. The chain links TRBV20-1 to TRBJ2-2; D is perhaps TRBD1 or TRBD2 (5 bases each). The V gene's germline CDR1 is DFQATT and CDR2 SNEGSKA (reference sequence). Trimming removed 1 base at V and 3 bases at J, with 12 bases between. This CDR3 is 15 amino acids long. This chain's CDR3 is CSARARGRYTGELFF. CDR3 bases: TGCAGTGCTAGAGCTAGGGGACGGTACACCGGGGAGCTGTTTTTT.

This clonotype has more than one count but fewer than ten. The rearrangement joins TRBV12-3 or TRBV12-4 to TRBJ2-1, with TRBD1 matching 8 bases. CDR3 length equals 11 residues. V gave up 10 bases and J gave up 14 bases; unmatched junction bases: 10. As DNA, the CDR3 is TGTGCCACCCGGTCATCGACAGGGGAGTTCTTC. It translates to CATRSSTGEFF.

This clonotype appeared many times. The chain carries TRBV29-1 and TRBJ2-3; D possibly matches TRBD1 or TRBD2 (5 bases each). Germline CDR1 SQVTM, CDR2 ANQGSEA. V was shortened by 7 bases and J by 3 bases, with 17 bases between the two germline ends. The CDR3 runs 14 residues. CDR3 coding DNA: TGCAGCGCGGGGCAGGGATATTCTACAGATACGCAGTATTTT. Translated: CSAGQGYSTDTQYF.